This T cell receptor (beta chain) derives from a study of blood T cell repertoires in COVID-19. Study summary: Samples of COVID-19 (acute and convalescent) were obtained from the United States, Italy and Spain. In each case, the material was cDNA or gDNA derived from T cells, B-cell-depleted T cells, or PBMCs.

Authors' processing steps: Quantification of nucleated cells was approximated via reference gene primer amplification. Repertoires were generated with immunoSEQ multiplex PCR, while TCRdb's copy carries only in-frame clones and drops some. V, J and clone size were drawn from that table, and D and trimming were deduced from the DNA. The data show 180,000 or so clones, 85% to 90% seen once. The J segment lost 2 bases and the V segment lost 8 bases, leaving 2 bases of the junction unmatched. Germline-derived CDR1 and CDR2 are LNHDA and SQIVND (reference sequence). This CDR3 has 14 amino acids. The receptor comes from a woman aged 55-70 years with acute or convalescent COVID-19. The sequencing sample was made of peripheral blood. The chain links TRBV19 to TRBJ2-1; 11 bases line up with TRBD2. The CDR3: CASRLAGPYNEQFF. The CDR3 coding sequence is TGTGCCAGTCGACTAGCGGGACCCTACAATGAGCAGTTCTTC.